This T cell receptor beta chain was identified during a study of technical replicates of blood from several donors (dated by TCRdb to about 2017). The germline V gene (reference sequence) sets CDR1 to LNHDA and CDR2 to SQIVND. Measured from the cysteine to the phenylalanine, the CDR3 is 15 residues long. Only the CDR3 part of the read is kept: 45 bases, read in frame from the first base. V is pared back by 9 bases and J by 6 bases, with 20 bases lying between the germline termini. The library was prepared using the immunoSEQ multiplex PCR assay. Here the immuneACCESS table is served through TCRdb, limited to in-frame sequences with V and J called. Missing clones are a known gap in these copies; in checked studies unresolved V genes cover under half, and the rest lacks a known reason. The table for this sample lists 44,000 or so clones; 92% of them were counted only once. Jointly, the top ten make up 3.9% of the sample.

This clone was counted a single time. What this receptor recognizes is not known. No base quality information exists; no much larger clone differs at one position. Recombination joined TRBV19 with TRBJ1-4, and perhaps TRBD1 as D gene, on 5 matching bases. The receptor comes from a human donor in good health. Some clones in this sample may be carry-over from other donors' samples. Material: PBMCs. The nucleotide sequence reads as follows: TGTGCCAGCTCTCAAGTAGGGCAGGGTCATGAAAAACTGTTTTTT. This yields the protein CASSQVGQGHEKLFF.